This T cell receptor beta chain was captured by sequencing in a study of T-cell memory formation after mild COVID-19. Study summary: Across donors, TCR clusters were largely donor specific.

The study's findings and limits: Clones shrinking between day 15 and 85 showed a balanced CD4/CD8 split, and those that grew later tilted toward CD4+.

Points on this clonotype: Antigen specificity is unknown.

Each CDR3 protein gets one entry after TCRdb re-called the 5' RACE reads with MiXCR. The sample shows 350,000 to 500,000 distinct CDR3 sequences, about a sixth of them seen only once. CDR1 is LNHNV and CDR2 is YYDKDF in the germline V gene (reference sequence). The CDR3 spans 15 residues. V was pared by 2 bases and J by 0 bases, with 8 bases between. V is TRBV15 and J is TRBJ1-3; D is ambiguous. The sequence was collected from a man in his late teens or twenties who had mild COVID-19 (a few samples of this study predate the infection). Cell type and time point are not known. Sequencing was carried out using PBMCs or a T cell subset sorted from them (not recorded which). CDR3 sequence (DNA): TGTGCCACCAGCAGAATCCCGGACTCTGGAAACACCATATATTTT. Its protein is CATSRIPDSGNTIYF. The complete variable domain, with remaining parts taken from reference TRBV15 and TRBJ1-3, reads DAMVIQNPRYQVTQFGKPVTLSCSQTLNHNVMYWYQQKSSQAPKLLFHYYDKDFNNEADTPDNFQSRRPNTSFCFLDIRSPGLGDTAMYLCATSRIPDSGNTIYFGEGSWLTVV.